This TCR beta chain was profiled in a study of blood T cell repertoires in COVID-19. Background on the study: Material from acute and convalescent COVID-19 was sourced from the United States, Italy and Spain. From T cells, B-cell-depleted T cells, or PBMCs came the material, which was cDNA or gDNA.

This clone was counted once. Original methodology: Scientists estimated how many nucleated cells there were by amplifying reference gene primers. Produced via immunoSEQ multiplex PCR; TCRdb's table is partial and in-frame only. For V, J and clone size, that table is used; D and trimming come from the DNA. The top ten clones hold 6% to 6.5% of a sample with tens of thousands of clones, more than 80% of them seen once. V dropped 5 bases and J dropped 5 bases, with 10 bases sitting between them. This CDR3 has 12 residues. Germline lookup yields CDR1 GTSNPN and CDR2 SVGIG (reference sequence). This TCR was sampled from a man in his 70s with active COVID-19. The genes are TRBV30 and TRBJ2-4, with D unresolved. Specimen: peripheral blood. Written as DNA, the CDR3 is TGTGCCTGGGAAGCTACAGAAAACATTCAGTACTTC. Its protein is CAWEATENIQYF.